This T cell receptor (beta chain) came from a study of blood T cell repertoires in COVID-19. TCRdb's copy holds only in-frame clones and misses some; the assay was immunoSEQ multiplex PCR. This sample carries 150,000 to 200,000 clones, about nine tenths of them seen once, and the ten largest clones take roughly 4.5%. CDR1 is MNHNY and CDR2 is SVGAGI in the germline V gene (reference sequence). Unmatched junction bases numbered 4, after V lost 5 bases and J lost 7 bases. There are 13 residues in the CDR3. The TCR originated in a man younger than 30 with COVID-19, enrolled during active disease. What was sequenced was peripheral blood. This chain connects TRBV6-6 to TRBJ1-5; 8 nucleotides agree with TRBD1. Here the CDR3 reads CASSADREQPQHF. CDR3 in DNA: TGTGCCAGCAGTGCGGACAGGGAACAGCCCCAGCATTTT.